This T cell receptor beta chain originates from a study of T cell repertoires in aging, cancer and after chemotherapy. Study information: Patients with glioblastoma brain tumors were sampled before and after temozolomide-based therapy.

Rearranged V-D-J TRB sequences were amplified with a mixed TRB-A/B primer pool. From the multiplex PCR reads, TCRdb called clonotypes with MiXCR, one entry per CDR3 protein. The profile shows several thousand distinct CDR3 sequences, roughly 25% of them singletons. J gave up 14 bases and V 6 bases, and 14 bases lay outside the gene matches. Germline V lookup: CDR1 MNHEY, CDR2 SVGAGI. The CDR3 loop spans 14 amino acids. Amplification of TCR beta used genomic DNA extracted from peripheral blood. V gene TRBV6-5 combines with J gene TRBJ1-2; 11 bases align to TRBD1. The clonotype originates from a human donor with a solid tumor. What was sequenced was blood. CDR3 protein: CASRDTGTGGVRTF. The CDR3 region has the DNA TGTGCCAGCAGAGATACCGGGACAGGGGGGGTGAGGACCTTC.